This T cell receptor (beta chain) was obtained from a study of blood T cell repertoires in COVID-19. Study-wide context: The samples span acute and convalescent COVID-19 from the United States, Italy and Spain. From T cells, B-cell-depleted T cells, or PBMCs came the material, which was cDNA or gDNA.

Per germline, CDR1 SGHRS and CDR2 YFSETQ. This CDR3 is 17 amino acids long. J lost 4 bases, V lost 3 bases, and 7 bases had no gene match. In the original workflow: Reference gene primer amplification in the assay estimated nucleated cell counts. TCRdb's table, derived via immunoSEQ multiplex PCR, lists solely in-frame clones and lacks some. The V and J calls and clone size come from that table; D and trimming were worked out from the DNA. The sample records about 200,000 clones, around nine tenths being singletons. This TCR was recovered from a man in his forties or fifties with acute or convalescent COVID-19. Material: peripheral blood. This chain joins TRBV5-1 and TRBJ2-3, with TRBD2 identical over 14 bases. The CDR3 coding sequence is TGCGCCAGCAGCTATTCACCGGGACTAGCGGGAGCAGATACGCAGTATTTT. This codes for CASSYSPGLAGADTQYF.